The 9 T cell receptor beta chains below all came from one sample that was sequenced in a study of T cell responses to AZD1222 COVID-19 vaccine. Profiled with immunoSEQ multiplex PCR; TCRdb holds only in-frame clones, not every one. The repertoire holds 95,000 to 150,000 clones, with 75% to 90% as singletons. The specimen comprised peripheral blood, sampled 28 days after the second AZD1222 dose. All receptors come from an adult who received the AZD1222 COVID-19 vaccine.

On this clone: Other DNA sequences in this specimen translate into the identical CDR3. V usage is TRBV6-5 and J usage is TRBJ1-1; D is perhaps TRBD1 (5 bases). V was trimmed by 0 bases and J by 4 bases, leaving 6 bases between them. This CDR3 spans 13 amino acids. Germline V CDR1 and CDR2: MNHEY, SVGAGI. The CDR3 nucleotides are TGTGCCAGCAGTTACTCGAGGGGCACTGAAGCTTTCTTT. Protein: CASSYSRGTEAFF.

The rearrangement uses TRBV6-5 and TRBJ1-1, with D hard to call. The CDR3 is made up of 16 amino acids. The V end lost 4 bases, the J end lost 6 bases, and 21 bases lay between the germline ends. Germline loops: CDR1 MNHEY, CDR2 SVGAGI. CDR3 protein: CASSSTHSSIGAEAFF. The CDR3 DNA reads TGTGCCAGCAGTTCGACGCATTCCTCGATAGGCGCTGAAGCTTTCTTT.

This chain joins TRBV7-6 and TRBJ2-7; TRBD2 might be the D (6 bases). CDR3 length: 15 amino acids. V lost 1 base to trimming and J lost 5 bases, with 15 bases between them. Germline CDR1 reads SGHVS; CDR2 reads FNYEAQ. The CDR3 DNA is TGTGCCAGCAGCTTAGGAGGCGGGGTCCTCCACGAGCAGTACTTC. Its protein product is CASSLGGGVLHEQYF.

This rearrangement joins TRBV6-5 to TRBJ2-1, with TRBD2 matching over 7 bases. CDR3 length: 12 amino acids. The V segment lost 8 bases and the J segment 2 bases; nucleotides outside the gene matches: 0. Germline CDR1 is MNHEY and CDR2 is SVGAGI. The CDR3 spells CASGTTYNEQFF. The CDR3 region has the DNA TGTGCCAGCGGGACTACCTACAATGAGCAGTTCTTC.

The chain links TRBV19 to TRBJ2-3; D is undetermined. Per germline, CDR1 LNHDA and CDR2 SQIVND (reference sequence). The CDR3 consists of 20 residues. V was trimmed by 1 base and J by 1 base, leaving 24 bases between them. CDR3 residues: CASSIAPALWGIVRTDTQYF. CDR3 bases: TGTGCCAGTAGTATAGCCCCCGCTTTGTGGGGAATCGTCCGCACAGATACGCAGTATTTT.

V usage is TRBV29-1 and J usage is TRBJ2-3, with D possibly TRBD1 on 6 matching bases. The CDR3 has 14 amino acids. V was clipped by 3 bases and J by 4 bases, with 14 bases between them. CDR1 is SQVTM and CDR2 is ANQGSEA in the germline V gene. Written as DNA, the CDR3 is TGCAGCGTTGATTCACAGGGTTTCGCAGATACGCAGTATTTT. Protein: CSVDSQGFADTQYF.

This rearrangement joins TRBV19 to TRBJ1-2; D remains unclear. Germline V CDR1 and CDR2: LNHDA, SQIVND (reference sequence). With 3 bases removed from V and 4 bases from J, the gap between germline ends came to 9 bases. This CDR3 comprises 13 residues. The CDR3 nucleotides are TGTGCCAGTAGTATTCTGGATGGCTATGGCTACACCTTC. Translation gives CASSILDGYGYTF.

V is TRBV19 and J is TRBJ2-2; D gene ambiguous. The V end was cut by 5 bases, the J end by 0 bases, with 13 bases between. Per germline, CDR1 LNHDA and CDR2 SQIVND (reference sequence). This CDR3 has 16 residues. The CDR3 bases are TGTGCCAGTAGTTCGAACATCCGTCCGAACACCGGGGAGCTGTTTTTT. Protein: CASSSNIRPNTGELFF.

The chain is built from TRBV2 and TRBJ1-6; D call uncertain. Germline CDR1 reads SNHLY; CDR2 reads FYNNEI. The CDR3 loop spans 14 amino acids. The V gene lost 7 bases and the J gene lost 7 bases, with 14 bases spanning the gap. The CDR3 loop is CASKGGGRNSPLHF. CDR3 DNA: TGTGCCAGCAAGGGTGGAGGGAGAAATTCACCCCTCCACTTT.